This T cell receptor (beta chain) stems from a study of cytomegalovirus exposure and HLA in healthy donors. The germline gives CDR1 LNHNV, CDR2 YYDKDF (reference sequence). The CDR3 extends over 15 amino acids. V lost 2 bases, J lost 5 bases, and 5 bases stayed unmatched. The donors belonged to the roughly 130-subject validation cohort, separate from the approximately 670-subject first cohort. Here immunoSEQ multiplex PCR was the method, and the copy in TCRdb shows in-frame clones only, minus some. The sample has 190,000 or so clones; 80% to 85% are singletons. This receptor was identified in a woman aged 18-29 years in good health and CMV-seropositive. This chain joins TRBV15 and TRBJ2-2; TRBD1 aligns across 7 bases. Sequenced: PBMCs. DNA of the CDR3: TGTGCCACCAGCAGAAGACAGGGTGATACCGGGGAGCTGTTTTTT. Translated, it gives CATSRRQGDTGELFF.